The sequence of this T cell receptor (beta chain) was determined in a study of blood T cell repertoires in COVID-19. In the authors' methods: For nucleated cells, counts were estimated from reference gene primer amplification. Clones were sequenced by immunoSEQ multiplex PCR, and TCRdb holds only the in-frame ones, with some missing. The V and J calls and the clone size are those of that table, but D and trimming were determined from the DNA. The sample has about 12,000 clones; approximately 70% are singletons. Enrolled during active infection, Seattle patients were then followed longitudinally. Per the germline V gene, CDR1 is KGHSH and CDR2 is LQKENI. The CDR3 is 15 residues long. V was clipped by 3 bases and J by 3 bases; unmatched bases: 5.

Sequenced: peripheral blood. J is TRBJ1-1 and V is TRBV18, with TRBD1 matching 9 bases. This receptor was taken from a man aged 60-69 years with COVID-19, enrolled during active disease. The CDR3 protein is CASSPTGGLDTEAFF. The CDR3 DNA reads TGTGCCAGCTCACCGACAGGGGGGTTGGACACTGAAGCTTTCTTT.